This T cell receptor beta chain appears in the sequencing data of a study of cytomegalovirus exposure and HLA in healthy donors. Germline lookup yields CDR1 SEHNR and CDR2 FQNEAQ (reference sequence). V lost 0 bases to trimming and J lost 6 bases, with 15 bases between them. The CDR3 is made up of 16 amino acids. Primers: 60 Vbeta forward and 13 Jbeta reverse. The method was immunoSEQ multiplex PCR; TCRdb's version includes in-frame clones alone and lacks a portion of them. This sample's table has tens of thousands of clones. Sequenced sample: PBMCs. V and J are TRBV7-9 and TRBJ2-1; a possible D gene is TRBD2 (5 bases). This receptor was identified in a man aged 18 to 29 in good health and CMV-seropositive. CDR3 sequence (DNA): TGTGCCAGCAGCTTAGCGCGTCTACCCGAGGGCAATGAGCAGTTCTTC. Translation: CASSLARLPEGNEQFF.